This TCR beta chain came from a study of T cell repertoires in cytomegalovirus infection. From the reads, TCRdb called clonotypes with MiXCR, one entry per CDR3 protein. The sample consists of approximately 750,000 distinct CDR3 sequences, 35% to 45% of them appearing once. Points on this clonotype: This may come from a read error, since a much larger clone is one base off.

V was pared by 5 bases and J by 9 bases, with 7 bases of the junction left unmatched. Germline values: CDR1 SGHTA, CDR2 FQGNSA. The CDR3 totals 12 residues. The TCR sequence derives from a human donor in good health (CMV status not recorded). Some clones in this sample may be carry-over from other donors' samples. J is TRBJ2-7 and V is TRBV7-2, with 7 nucleotides matching TRBD1. The specimen was PBMCs. The CDR3 sequence is CASSVGGRWQYF. The DNA for the CDR3 is TGTGCCAGCAGCGTAGGGGGCCGGTGGCAGTACTTC.